This T cell receptor (beta chain) was captured by sequencing in a study of blood T cells in healthy people across ages. The second PCR ran about 6 to 12 cycles with a sample-barcoded 5' primer and J-beta primers. TCRdb re-derived calls from the 5' RACE reads in MiXCR, one entry per CDR3 protein. The table has 800,000 to 1,000,000 distinct CDR3 sequences, around 48% seen once. Input material: blood. The receptor was derived from a man aged 25-45 years in good health.

The CDR3 nucleotides read TGTGCCAGCAGTCCACGCCGCAGGGTGAACTATGGCTACACCTTC. As protein: CASSPRRRVNYGYTF. The V call is TRBV6-2 or TRBV6-3, the J call TRBJ1-2, with a possible D match to TRBD1 (5 bases). From germline, CDR1 is MNHEY and CDR2 SVGEGT. The CDR3 length is 15 residues. V lost 5 bases and J 2 bases, leaving 15 bases between the germline ends.